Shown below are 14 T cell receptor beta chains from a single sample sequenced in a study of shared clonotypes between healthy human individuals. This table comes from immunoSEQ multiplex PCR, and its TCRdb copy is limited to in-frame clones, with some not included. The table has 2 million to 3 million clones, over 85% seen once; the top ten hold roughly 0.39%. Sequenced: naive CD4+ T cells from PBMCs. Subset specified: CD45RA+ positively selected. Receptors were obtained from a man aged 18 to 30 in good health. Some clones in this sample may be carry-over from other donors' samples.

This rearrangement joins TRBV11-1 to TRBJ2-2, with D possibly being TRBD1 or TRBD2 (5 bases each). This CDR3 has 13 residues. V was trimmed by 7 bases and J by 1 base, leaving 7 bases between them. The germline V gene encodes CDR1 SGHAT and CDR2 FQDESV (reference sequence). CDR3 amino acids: CASTGRNTGELFF. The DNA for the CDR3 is TGTGCCAGCACGGGACGGAACACCGGGGAGCTGTTTTTT.

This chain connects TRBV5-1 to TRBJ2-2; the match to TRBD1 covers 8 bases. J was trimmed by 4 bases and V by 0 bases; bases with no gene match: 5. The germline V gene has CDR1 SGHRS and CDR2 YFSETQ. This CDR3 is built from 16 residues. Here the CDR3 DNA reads TGCGCCAGCAGCTTGGAAGTCAGGGGGCCCACCGGGGAGCTGTTTTTT. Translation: CASSLEVRGPTGELFF.

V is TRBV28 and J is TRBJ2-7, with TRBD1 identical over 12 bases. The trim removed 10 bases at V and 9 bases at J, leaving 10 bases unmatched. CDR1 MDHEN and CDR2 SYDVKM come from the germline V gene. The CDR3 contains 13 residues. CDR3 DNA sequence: TGTGCCACCTGGGACAGGGGGCGATCGGGGCAGTACTTC. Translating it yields CATWDRGRSGQYF.

The CDR3 sequence is CASSDFRDSQETQYF. The CDR3 DNA is TGTGCCAGCAGTGATTTCCGGGACAGTCAAGAGACCCAGTACTTC. The gene calls are TRBV25-1 and TRBJ2-5, with 7 bases matching TRBD1. The V and J ends lost 3 bases and 2 bases, in that order; junction bases with no gene match: 6. The CDR3 sequence is 15 residues long. The germline V gene encodes CDR1 MGHDK and CDR2 SYGVNS.

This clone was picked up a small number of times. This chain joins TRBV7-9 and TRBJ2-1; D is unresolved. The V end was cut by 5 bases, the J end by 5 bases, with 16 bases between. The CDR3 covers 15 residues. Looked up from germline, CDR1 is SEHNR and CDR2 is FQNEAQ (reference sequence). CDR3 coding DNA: TGTGCCAGCAGCCGTAACTACGACCTAAACAATGAGCAGTTCTTC. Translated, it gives CASSRNYDLNNEQFF.

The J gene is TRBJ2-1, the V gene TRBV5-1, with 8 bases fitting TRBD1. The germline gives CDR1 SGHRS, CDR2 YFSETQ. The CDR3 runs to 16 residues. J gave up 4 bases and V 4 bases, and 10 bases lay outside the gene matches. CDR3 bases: TGCGCCAGCAGCCCCCGGTCCGGGACAGGATACAATGAGCAGTTCTTC. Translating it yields CASSPRSGTGYNEQFF.

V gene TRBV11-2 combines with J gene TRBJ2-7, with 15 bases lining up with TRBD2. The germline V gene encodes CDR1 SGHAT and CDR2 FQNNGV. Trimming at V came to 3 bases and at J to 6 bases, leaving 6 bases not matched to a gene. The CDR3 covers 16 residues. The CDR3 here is CASSLEPGLAGGEQYF. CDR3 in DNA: TGTGCCAGCAGCTTGGAACCGGGACTAGCGGGAGGCGAGCAGTACTTC.

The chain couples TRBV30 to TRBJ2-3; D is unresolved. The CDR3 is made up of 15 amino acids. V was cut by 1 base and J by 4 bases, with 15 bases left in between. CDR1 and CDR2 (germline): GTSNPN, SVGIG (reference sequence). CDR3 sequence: CAWSADLHRPDTQYF. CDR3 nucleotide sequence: TGTGCCTGGAGTGCGGACCTTCATCGCCCAGATACGCAGTATTTT.

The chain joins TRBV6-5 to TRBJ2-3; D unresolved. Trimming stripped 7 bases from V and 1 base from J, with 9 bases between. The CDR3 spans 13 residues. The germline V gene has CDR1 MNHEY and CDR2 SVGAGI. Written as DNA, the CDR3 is TGTGCCAGCACTCCCAAGGGCACAGATACGCAGTATTTT. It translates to CASTPKGTDTQYF.

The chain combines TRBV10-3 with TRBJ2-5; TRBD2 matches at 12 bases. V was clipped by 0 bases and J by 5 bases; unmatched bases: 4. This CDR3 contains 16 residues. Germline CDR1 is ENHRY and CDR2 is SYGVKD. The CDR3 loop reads CAISESLAGGGETQYF. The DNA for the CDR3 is TGTGCCATCAGTGAGTCACTAGCGGGAGGCGGTGAGACCCAGTACTTC.

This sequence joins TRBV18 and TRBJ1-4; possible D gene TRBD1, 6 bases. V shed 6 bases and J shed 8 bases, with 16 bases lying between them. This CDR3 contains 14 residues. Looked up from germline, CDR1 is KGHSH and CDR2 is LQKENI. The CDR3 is CASSRDPGGEKLFF. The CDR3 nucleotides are TGTGCCAGCTCTCGGGACCCCGGGGGCGAAAAACTGTTTTTT.

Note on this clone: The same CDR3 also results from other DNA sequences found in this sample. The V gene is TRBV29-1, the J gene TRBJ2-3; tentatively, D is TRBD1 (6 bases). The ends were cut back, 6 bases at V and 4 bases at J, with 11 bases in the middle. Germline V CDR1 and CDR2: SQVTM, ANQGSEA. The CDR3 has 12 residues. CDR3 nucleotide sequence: TGCAGCGTCCTACAGGGCCCAGATACGCAGTATTTT. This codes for CSVLQGPDTQYF.

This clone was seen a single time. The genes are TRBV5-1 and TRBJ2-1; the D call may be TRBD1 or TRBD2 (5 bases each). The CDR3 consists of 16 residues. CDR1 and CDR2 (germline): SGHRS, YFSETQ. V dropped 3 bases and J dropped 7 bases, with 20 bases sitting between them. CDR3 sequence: CASSSLETIWGNEQFF. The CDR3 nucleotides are TGCGCCAGCAGCTCGTTGGAGACTATCTGGGGGAATGAGCAGTTCTTC.

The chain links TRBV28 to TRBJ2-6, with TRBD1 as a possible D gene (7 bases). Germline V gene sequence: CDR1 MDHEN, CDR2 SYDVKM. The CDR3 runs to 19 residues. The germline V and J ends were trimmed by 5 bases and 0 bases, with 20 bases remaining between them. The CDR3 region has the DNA TGTGCCAGCAGTCTAACCCGGGGGACAGTCGGCTCTGGGGCCAACGTCCTGACTTTC. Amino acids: CASSLTRGTVGSGANVLTF. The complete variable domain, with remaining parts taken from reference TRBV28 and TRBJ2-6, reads DVKVTQSSRYLVKRTGEKVFLECVQDMDHENMFWYRQDPGLGLRLIYFSYDVKMKEKGDIPEGYSVSREKKERFSLILESASTNQTSMYLCASSLTRGTVGSGANVLTFGAGSRLTVL.